The clone carrying this TCR beta chain was picked up many times. What it recognizes is unknown. This entry comes from a study of metastatic and nonmetastatic thyroid tumors. Whole-study context: Both malignant and benign thyroid patients supplied peripheral blood and tumor or nodule tissue samples, across which the repertoires of these patients were then compared. Findings and limits, study-wide: Malignant thyroid tumors reportedly exceeded benign nodules significantly in TCR beta diversity, with the difference appearing in blood and tumor.

This CDR3 has 15 residues. CDR1 and CDR2 (germline): MNHNS, SASEGT. V lost 3 bases to trimming and J lost 5 bases; unmatched junction nucleotides: 5. Thyroid surgery took place with no prior treatment in any patient. Original methodology: Built for papillary thyroid cancer, a distant-metastasis classifier drew on CDR3 differences across clinicopathological groups. TCRdb recomputed clones from the PCR reads via MiXCR. TCRdb's processing, not the authors' own work, is the source of the V and J calls. The sample carries roughly 59,000 clones, roughly 15% recorded once. The J gene is TRBJ1-1, the V gene TRBV6-1; 11 bases align to TRBD1. This sequence was found in a male donor with papillary thyroid cancer or a benign thyroid nodule (not recorded which). Some clones in this sample may be carry-over from other donors' samples. Sequenced material: blood. Written as DNA, the CDR3 is TGTGCCAGCAGTGACGGACAGGGGGCGCGGACTGAAGCTTTCTTT. Translated, it gives CASSDGQGARTEAFF.